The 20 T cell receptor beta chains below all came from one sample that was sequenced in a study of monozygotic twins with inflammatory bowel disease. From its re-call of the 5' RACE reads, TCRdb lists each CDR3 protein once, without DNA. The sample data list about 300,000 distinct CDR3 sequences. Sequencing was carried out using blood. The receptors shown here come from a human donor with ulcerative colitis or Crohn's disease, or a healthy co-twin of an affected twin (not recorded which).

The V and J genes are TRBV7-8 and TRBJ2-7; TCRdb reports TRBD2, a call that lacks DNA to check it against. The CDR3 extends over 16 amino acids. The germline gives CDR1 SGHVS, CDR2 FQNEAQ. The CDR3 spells CASSLRLAGGNYEQYF. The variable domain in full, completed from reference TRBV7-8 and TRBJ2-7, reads GAGVSQSPRYKVAKRGQDVALRCDPISGHVSLFWYQQALGQGPEFLTYFQNEAQLDKSGLPSDRFFAERPEGSVSTLKIQRTQQEDSAVYLCASSLRLAGGNYEQYFGPGTRLTVT.

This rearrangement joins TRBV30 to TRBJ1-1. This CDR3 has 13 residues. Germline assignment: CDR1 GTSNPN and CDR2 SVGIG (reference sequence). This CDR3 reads CAWSVTRNTEAFF.

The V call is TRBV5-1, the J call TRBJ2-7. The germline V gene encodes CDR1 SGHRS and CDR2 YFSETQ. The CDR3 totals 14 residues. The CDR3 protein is CASSLGPVSYEQYF. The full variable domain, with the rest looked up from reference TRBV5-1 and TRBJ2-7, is KAGVTQTPRYLIKTRGQQVTLSCSPISGHRSVSWYQQTPGQGLQFLFEYFSETQRNKGNFPGRFSGRQFSNSRSEMNVSTLELGDSALYLCASSLGPVSYEQYFGPGTRLTVT.

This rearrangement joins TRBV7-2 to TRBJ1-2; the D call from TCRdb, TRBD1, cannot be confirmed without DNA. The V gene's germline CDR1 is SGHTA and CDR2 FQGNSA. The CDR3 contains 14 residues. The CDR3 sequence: CASSRGDGNYGYTF.

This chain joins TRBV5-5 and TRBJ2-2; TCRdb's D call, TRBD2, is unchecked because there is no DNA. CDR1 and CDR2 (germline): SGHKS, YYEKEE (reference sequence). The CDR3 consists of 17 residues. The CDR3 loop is CASSLDSGRAAAGELFF.

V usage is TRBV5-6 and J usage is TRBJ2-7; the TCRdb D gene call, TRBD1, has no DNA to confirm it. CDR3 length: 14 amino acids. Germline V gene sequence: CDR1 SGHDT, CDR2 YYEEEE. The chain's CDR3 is CASSTTGGPYEQYF.

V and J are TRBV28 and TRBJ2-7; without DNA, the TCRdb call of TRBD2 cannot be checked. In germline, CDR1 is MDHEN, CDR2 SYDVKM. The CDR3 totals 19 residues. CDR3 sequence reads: CASSFTSGGPTSSSYEQYF. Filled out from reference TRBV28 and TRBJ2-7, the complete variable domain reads DVKVTQSSRYLVKRTGEKVFLECVQDMDHENMFWYRQDPGLGLRLIYFSYDVKMKEKGDIPEGYSVSREKKERFSLILESASTNQTSMYLCASSFTSGGPTSSSYEQYFGPGTRLTVT.

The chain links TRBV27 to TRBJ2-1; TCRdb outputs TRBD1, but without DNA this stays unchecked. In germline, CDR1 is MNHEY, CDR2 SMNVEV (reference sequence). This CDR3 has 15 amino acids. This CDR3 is CASSILWGAENEQFF.

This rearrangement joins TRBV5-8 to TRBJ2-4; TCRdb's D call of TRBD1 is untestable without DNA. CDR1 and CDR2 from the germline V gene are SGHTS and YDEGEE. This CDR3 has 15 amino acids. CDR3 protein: CASSPGTGMRNIQYF.

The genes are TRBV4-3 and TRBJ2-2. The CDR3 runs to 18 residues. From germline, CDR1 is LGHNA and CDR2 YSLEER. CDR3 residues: CASSQEAWMVATTGELFF.

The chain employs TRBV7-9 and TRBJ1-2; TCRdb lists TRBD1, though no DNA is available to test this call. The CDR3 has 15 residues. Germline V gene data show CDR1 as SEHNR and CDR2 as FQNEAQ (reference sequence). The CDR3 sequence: CASSPRDRANYGYTF.

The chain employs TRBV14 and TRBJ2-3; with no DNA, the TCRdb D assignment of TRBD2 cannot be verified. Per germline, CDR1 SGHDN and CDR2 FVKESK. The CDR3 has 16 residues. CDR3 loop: CASSQEGSVLEDTQYF.

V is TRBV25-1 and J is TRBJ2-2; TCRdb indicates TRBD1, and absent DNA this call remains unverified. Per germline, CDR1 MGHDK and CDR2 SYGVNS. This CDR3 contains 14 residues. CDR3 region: CASSELYRAGELFF.

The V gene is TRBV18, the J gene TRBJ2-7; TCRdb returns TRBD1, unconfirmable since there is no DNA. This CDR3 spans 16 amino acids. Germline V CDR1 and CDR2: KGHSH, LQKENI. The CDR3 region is CASSPLSTSGTYEQYF.

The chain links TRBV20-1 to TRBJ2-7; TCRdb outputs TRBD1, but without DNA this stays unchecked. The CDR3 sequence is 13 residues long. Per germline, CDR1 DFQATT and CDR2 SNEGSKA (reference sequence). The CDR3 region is CSASLQGTYEQYF.

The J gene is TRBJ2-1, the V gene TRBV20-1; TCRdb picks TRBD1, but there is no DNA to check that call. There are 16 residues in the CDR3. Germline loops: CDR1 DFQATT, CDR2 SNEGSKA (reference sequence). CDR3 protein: CSAPRTGQGNRNEQFF.

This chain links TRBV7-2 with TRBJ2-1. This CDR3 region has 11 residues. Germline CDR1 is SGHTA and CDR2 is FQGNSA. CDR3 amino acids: CASSFTSEQFF.

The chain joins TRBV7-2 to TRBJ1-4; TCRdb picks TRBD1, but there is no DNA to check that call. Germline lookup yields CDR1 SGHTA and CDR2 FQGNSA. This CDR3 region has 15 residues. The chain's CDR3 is CASSSQVSLNEKLFF.

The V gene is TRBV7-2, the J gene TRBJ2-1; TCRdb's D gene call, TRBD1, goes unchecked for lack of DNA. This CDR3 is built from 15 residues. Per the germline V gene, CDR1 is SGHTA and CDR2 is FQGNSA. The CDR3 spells CASSLGDRTIERTFF.

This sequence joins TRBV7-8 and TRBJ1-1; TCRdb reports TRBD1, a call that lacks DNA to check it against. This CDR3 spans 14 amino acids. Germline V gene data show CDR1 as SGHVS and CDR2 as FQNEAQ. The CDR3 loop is CASSLLGRRTEAFF.